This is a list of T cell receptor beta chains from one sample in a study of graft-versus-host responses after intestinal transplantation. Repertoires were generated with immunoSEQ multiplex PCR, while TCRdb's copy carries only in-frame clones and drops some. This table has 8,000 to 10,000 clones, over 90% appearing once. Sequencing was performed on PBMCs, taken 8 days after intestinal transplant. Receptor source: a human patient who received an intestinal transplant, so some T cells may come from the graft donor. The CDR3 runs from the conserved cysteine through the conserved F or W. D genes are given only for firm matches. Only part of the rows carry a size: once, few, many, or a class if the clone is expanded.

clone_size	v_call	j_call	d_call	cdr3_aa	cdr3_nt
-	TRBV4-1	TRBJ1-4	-	CASSQTPGRAIGEKLFF	TGCGCCAGCAGCCAAACACCTGGGAGAGCGATAGGTGAAAAACTGTTTTTT
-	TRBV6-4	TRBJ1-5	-	CASSGESNQPQHF	TGTGCCAGCAGTGGAGAGAGCAATCAGCCCCAGCATTTT
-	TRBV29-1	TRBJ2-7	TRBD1	CSVRGQGTHEQYF	TGCAGCGTACGGGGACAGGGGACCCACGAGCAGTACTTC
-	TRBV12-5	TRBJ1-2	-	CASGFSREFGSYGYTF	TGTGCTAGTGGTTTTTCCAGGGAGTTCGGTAGCTATGGCTACACCTTC
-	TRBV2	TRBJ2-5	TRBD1	CASSRVGTGSYEETQYF	TGTGCCAGCAGTCGAGTGGGGACAGGAAGCTATGAAGAGACCCAGTACTTC
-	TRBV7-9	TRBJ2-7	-	CASSLVVGYEQYF	TGTGCCAGCAGCTTAGTAGTAGGTTACGAGCAGTACTTC
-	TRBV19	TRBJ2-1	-	CASSHRINEQFF	TGTGCCAGTAGTCATCGTATCAATGAGCAGTTCTTC
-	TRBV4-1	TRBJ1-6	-	CASSQVRSYNSPLHF	TGCGCCAGCAGCCAAGTGAGGTCCTATAATTCACCCCTCCACTTT
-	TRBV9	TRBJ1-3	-	CASSVGGRGDSGNTIYF	TGTGCCAGCAGCGTAGGAGGGAGGGGCGACTCTGGAAACACCATATATTTT
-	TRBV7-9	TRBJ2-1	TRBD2	CASSFAGREDRFF	TGTGCCAGCAGCTTCGCTGGGCGGGAGGACAGATTCTTC
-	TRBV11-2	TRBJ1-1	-	CASLLRTTEAFF	TGTGCCTCTCTCCTGAGGACCACTGAAGCTTTCTTT
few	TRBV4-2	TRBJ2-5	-	CASSQVVGDQETQYF	TGTGCCAGCAGCCAAGTGGTAGGGGATCAAGAGACCCAGTACTTC
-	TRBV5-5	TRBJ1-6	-	CASSPRGWTNSPLHF	TGTGCCAGCAGCCCGAGGGGGTGGACTAATTCACCCCTCCACTTT
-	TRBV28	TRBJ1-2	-	CASSLSSYGYTF	TGTGCCAGCAGTTTAAGCTCCTATGGCTACACCTTC
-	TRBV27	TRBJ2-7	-	CASSFTGPGYEQYF	TGTGCCAGCAGTTTTACAGGTCCTGGTTACGAGCAGTACTTC
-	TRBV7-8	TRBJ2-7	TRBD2	CASSLGPSGGPYEQYF	TGTGCCAGCAGCTTAGGTCCTAGCGGGGGCCCCTACGAGCAGTACTTC
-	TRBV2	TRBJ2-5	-	CASSTGTANSQTQYF	TGTGCCAGCAGTACCGGGACTGCCAACTCGCAGACCCAGTACTTC
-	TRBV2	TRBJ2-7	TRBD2	CASREPGTSGMGEQYF	TGTGCCAGCAGGGAACCGGGGACTAGCGGGATGGGGGAGCAGTACTTC
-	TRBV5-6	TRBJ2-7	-	CASSLGDRPYYEQYF	TGTGCCAGCAGCTTGGGCGACAGGCCTTACTACGAACAGTACTTC
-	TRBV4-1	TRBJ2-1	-	CASSQVEGVVDEQFF	TGCGCCAGCAGCCAAGTCGAGGGGGTGGTGGATGAGCAGTTCTTC
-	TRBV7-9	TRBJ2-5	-	CASSSTWTLGETQYF	TGTGCCAGCAGCTCGACTTGGACCCTGGGGGAGACCCAGTACTTC
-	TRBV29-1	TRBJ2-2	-	CSVVSGSSNTGELFF	TGCAGCGTTGTTTCGGGATCTAGTAACACCGGGGAGCTGTTTTTT
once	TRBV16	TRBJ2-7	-	CASSPLGDEQYF	TGTGCCAGCAGCCCTCTCGGGGACGAGCAGTACTTC
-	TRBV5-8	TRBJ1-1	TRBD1	CASSYRQGMNTEAFF	TGTGCCAGCAGCTACCGACAGGGGATGAACACTGAAGCTTTCTTT
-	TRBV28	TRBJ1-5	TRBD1	CASSSPTGGHNQPQHF	TGTGCCAGCAGTTCCCCGACAGGGGGTCACAATCAGCCCCAGCATTTT
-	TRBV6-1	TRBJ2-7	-	CASSDRGYEQYF	TGTGCCAGCAGTGACAGGGGCTACGAGCAGTACTTC
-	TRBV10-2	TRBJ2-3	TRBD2	CASRVAGDVTDTQYF	TGCGCCAGCAGGGTAGCGGGGGATGTCACAGATACGCAGTATTTT
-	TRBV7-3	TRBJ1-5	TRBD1	CASSLTGQGCQPQHF	TGTGCCAGCAGCTTAACCGGACAGGGCTGCCAGCCCCAGCATTTT
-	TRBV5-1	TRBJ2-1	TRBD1	CASSSALQGAYEQFF	TGCGCCAGCAGCTCCGCATTACAGGGGGCGTATGAGCAGTTCTTC
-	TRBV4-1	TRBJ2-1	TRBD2	CASRTSGYNEQFF	TGCGCCAGTCGGACTAGCGGTTACAATGAGCAGTTCTTC
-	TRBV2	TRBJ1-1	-	CASSGDAFTEAFF	TGTGCCAGCAGTGGGGACGCTTTCACTGAAGCTTTCTTT
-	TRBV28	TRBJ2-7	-	CASSSQGGGRYEQYF	TGTGCCAGCAGTTCTCAGGGAGGGGGCCGCTACGAGCAGTACTTC
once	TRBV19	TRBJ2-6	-	CASSIQGWLTISGANVLTF	TGTGCCAGTAGTATACAGGGGTGGTTAACCATCTCTGGGGCCAACGTCCTGACTTTC
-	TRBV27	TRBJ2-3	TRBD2	CASSRRLASTDTQYF	TGTGCCAGCAGTCGACGACTAGCGAGCACAGATACGCAGTATTTT
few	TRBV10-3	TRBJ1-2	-	CAISESGQKNNYGYTF	TGTGCCATCAGTGAGTCTGGACAGAAGAATAACTATGGCTACACCTTC
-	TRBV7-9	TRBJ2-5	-	CASSLRVTSQETQYF	TGTGCCAGCAGCTTAAGGGTTACCTCTCAAGAGACCCAGTACTTC
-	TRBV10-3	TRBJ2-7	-	CAISGSGLYYEQYF	TGTGCCATCAGTGGGTCAGGGCTCTACTACGAGCAGTACTTC
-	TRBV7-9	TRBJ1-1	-	CASSRRGRGVEAFF	TGTGCCAGCAGCCGACGCGGCAGGGGAGTTGAAGCTTTCTTT
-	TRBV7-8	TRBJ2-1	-	CASSPRPSEYNEQFF	TGTGCCAGCAGCCCGCGGCCGTCCGAATACAATGAGCAGTTCTTC
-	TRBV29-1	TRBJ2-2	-	CSAHGAGGELFF	TGCAGCGCTCACGGGGCAGGCGGGGAGCTGTTTTTT
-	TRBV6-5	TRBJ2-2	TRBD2	CASSYAPGGAGELFF	TGTGCCAGCAGTTACGCGCCGGGGGGGGCCGGGGAGCTGTTTTTT
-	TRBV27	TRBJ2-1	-	CASGPVRKGANEQFF	TGTGCCAGCGGACCAGTCCGGAAAGGGGCCAATGAGCAGTTCTTC